This T cell receptor beta chain came from a study of T cells after yellow fever vaccination. TCRdb called the 5' RACE reads again in MiXCR, with one record for every CDR3 protein. The sample consists of about 340,000 distinct CDR3 sequences, more than 8.5% of them appearing once. This CDR3 is built from 13 residues. Looked up from germline, CDR1 is SEHNR and CDR2 is FQNEAQ (reference sequence). V was cut by 6 bases and J by 1 base, with 8 bases left in between. On this clonotype itself: The antigen is undetermined.

Study-wide findings and caveats: High-abundance clonotypes from the bulk population could contaminate FACS-sorted repertoires. Detected again after the booster were most primary-vaccination clones, at nearly 97% CD4 and 70% to 90% CD8.

This receptor was taken from a man aged 18 to 30 who received the YFV17D yellow fever vaccine. The source was PBMCs, collected on the day of the first yellow fever vaccination. The chain couples TRBV7-9 to TRBJ2-3; D not certain. CDR3 sequence reads: CASRDAGTDTQYF. The CDR3 coding sequence is TGTGCCAGCAGAGACGCGGGCACAGATACGCAGTATTTT.